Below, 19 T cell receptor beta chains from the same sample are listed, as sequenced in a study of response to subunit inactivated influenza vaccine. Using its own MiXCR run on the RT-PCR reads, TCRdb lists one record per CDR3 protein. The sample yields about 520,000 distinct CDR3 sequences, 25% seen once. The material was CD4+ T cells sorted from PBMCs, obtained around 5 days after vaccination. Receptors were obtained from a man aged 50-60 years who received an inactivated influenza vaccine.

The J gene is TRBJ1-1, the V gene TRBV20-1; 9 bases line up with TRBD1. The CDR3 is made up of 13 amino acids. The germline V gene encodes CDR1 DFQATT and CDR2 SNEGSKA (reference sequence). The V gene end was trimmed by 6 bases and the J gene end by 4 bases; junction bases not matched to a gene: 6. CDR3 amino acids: CSARRDRVTEAFF. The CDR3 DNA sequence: TGCAGTGCCCGGCGGGACAGGGTCACTGAAGCTTTCTTT.

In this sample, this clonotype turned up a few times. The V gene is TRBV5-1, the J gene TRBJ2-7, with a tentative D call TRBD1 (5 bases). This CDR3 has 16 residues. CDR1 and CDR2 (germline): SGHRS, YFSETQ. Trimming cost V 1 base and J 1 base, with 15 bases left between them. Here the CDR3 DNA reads TGCGCCAGCAGCTTGAAGCGTCAGGGCCTTTCCTACGAGCAGTACTTC. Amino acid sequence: CASSLKRQGLSYEQYF.

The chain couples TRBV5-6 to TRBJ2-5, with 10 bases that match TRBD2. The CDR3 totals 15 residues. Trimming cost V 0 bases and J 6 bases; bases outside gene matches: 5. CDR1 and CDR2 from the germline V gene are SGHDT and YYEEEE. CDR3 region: CASSLASGGAKTQYF. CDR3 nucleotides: TGTGCCAGCAGCTTGGCCAGCGGGGGGGCAAAGACCCAGTACTTC.

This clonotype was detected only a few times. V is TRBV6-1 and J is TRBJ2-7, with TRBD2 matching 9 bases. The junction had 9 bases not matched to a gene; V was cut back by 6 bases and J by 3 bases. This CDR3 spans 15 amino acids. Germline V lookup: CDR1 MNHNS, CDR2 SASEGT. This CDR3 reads CASSPLPRGGYEQYF. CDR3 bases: TGTGCCAGCAGCCCCCTCCCGCGGGGGGGCTACGAGCAGTACTTC.

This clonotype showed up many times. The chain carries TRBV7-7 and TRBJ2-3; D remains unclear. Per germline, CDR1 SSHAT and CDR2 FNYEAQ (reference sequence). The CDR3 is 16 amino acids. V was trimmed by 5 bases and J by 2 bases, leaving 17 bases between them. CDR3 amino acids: CASSPAALGITDTQYF. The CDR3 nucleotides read TGTGCCAGCAGCCCCGCCGCCCTAGGAATCACAGATACGCAGTATTTT.

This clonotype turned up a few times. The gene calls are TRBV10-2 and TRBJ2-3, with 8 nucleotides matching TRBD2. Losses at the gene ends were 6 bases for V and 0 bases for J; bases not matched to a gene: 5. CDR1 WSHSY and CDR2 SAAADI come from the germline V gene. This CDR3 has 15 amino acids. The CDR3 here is CASRPGGASTDTQYF. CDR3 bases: TGCGCCAGCAGGCCCGGGGGGGCTAGCACAGATACGCAGTATTTT.

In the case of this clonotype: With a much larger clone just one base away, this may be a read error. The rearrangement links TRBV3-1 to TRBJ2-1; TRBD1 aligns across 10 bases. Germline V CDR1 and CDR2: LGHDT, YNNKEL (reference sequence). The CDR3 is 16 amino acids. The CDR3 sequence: CTSSQVVGQGQIEQFF. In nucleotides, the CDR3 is TGTACCAGCAGCCAAGTTGTGGGACAGGGGCAGATTGAGCAGTTCTTC.

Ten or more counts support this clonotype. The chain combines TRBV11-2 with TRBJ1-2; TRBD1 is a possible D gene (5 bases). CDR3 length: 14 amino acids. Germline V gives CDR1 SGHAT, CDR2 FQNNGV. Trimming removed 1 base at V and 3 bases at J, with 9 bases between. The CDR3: CASSLVGTDYGYTF. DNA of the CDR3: TGTGCCAGCAGCTTAGTAGGGACTGACTATGGCTACACCTTC. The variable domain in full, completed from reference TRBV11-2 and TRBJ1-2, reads EAGVAQSPRYKIIEKRQSVAFWCNPISGHATLYWYQQILGQGPKLLIQFQNNGVVDDSQLPKDRFSAERLKGVDSTLKIQPAKLEDSAVYLCASSLVGTDYGYTFGSGTRLTVV.

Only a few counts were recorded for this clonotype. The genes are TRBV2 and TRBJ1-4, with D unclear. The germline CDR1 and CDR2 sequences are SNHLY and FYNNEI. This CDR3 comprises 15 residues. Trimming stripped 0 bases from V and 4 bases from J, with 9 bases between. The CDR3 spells CASSEALAGNEKLFF. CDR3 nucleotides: TGTGCCAGCAGTGAAGCGCTTGCGGGTAATGAAAAACTGTTTTTT.

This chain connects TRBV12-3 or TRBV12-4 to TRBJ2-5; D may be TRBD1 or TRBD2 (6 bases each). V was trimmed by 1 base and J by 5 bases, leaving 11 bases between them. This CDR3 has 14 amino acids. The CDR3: CASSLGGAWETQYF. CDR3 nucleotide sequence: TGTGCCAGCAGTTTAGGGGGGGCCTGGGAGACCCAGTACTTC.

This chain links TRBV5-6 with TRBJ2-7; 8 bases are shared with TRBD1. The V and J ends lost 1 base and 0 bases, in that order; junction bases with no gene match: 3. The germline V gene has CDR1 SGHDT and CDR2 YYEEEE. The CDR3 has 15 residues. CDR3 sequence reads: CASSLPRGLSYEQYF. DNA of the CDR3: TGTGCCAGCAGCTTGCCCAGGGGGCTCTCCTACGAGCAGTACTTC. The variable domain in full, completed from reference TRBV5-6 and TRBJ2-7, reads DAGVTQSPTHLIKTRGQQVTLRCSPKSGHDTVSWYQQALGQGPQFIFQYYEEEERQRGNFPDRFSGHQFPNYSSELNVNALLLGDSALYLCASSLPRGLSYEQYFGPGTRLTVT.

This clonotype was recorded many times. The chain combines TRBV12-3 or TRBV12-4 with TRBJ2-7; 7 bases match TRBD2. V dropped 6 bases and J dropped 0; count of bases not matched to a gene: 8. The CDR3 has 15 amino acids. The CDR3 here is CASRAGLRSSYEQYF. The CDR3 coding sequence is TGTGCCAGCAGAGCGGGACTTCGGAGCTCCTACGAGCAGTACTTC.

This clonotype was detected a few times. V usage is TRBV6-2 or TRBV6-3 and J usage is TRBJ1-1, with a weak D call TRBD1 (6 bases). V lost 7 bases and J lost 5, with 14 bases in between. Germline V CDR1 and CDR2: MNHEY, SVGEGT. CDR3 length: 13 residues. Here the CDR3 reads CASTGGAWTEAFF. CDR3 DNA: TGTGCCAGCACTGGGGGCGCGTGGACTGAAGCTTTCTTT.

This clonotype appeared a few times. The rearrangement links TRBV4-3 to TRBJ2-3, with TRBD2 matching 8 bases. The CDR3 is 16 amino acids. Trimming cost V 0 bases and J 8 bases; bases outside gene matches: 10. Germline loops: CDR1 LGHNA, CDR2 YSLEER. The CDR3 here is CASSQDQGLARSTQYF. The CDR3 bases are TGCGCCAGCAGCCAAGACCAAGGACTAGCCCGCAGTACGCAGTATTTT.

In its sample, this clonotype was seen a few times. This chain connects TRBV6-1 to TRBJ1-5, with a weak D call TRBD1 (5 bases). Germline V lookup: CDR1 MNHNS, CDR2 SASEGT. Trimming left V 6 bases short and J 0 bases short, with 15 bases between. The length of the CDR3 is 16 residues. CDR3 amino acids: CASRSRGGDSNQPQHF. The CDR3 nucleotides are TGTGCCAGCAGAAGCCGGGGAGGGGATAGCAATCAGCCCCAGCATTTT.

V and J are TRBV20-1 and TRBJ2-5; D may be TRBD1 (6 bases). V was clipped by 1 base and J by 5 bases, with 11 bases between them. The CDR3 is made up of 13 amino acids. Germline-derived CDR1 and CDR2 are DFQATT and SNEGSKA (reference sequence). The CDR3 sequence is CSARGRGLETQYF. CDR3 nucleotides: TGCAGTGCTAGAGGAAGGGGGTTGGAGACCCAGTACTTC.

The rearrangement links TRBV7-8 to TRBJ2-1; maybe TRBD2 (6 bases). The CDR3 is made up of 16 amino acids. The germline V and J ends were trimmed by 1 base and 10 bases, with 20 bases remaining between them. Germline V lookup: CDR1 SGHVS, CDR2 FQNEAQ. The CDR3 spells CASSLGGSGLPGEQFF. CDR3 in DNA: TGTGCCAGCAGCTTAGGGGGTAGCGGCCTCCCCGGGGAGCAGTTCTTC.

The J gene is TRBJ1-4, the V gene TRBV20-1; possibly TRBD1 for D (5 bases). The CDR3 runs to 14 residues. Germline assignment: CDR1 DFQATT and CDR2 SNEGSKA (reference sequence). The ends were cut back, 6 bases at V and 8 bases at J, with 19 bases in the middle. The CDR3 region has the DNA TGCAGTGCCCTCGATCGGGGGGGTTACGAAAAACTGTTTTTT. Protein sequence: CSALDRGGYEKLFF.

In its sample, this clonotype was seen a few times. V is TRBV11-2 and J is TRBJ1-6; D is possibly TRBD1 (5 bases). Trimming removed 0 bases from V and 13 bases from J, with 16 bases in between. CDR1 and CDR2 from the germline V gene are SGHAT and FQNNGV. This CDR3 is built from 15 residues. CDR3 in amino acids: CASSLERGRWAPLHF. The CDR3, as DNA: TGTGCCAGCAGCTTAGAACGGGGACGTTGGGCTCCCCTCCACTTT.